Following are 7 T cell receptor beta chains from one sample sequenced in a study of post-analysis software for immune sequencing data. TCR beta libraries were prepared from cDNA with unique molecular identifiers. TCRdb reanalysed the PCR reads using MiXCR and keeps one entry per CDR3 protein. Of about half a million distinct CDR3 sequences in the sample, around a third were seen once. No antigen has been identified for these receptors. Whole-study findings and limits: About 5 TRBV segments appeared more often in patients than in controls, and TRBV5-6, TRBV5-1 and TRBV20-1 were among these.

The sample taken for sequencing was blood. These TCRs come from a girl between 2 and 17 years old with multiple sclerosis.

This clonotype was picked up a small number of times. The rearrangement uses TRBV20-1 and TRBJ2-3, with D possibly TRBD2 on 5 matching bases. Per the germline V gene, CDR1 is DFQATT and CDR2 is SNEGSKA (reference sequence). This CDR3 spans 12 amino acids. Trimming stripped 3 bases from V and 2 bases from J, with 6 bases between. This chain's CDR3 is CSASGVTDTQYF. The CDR3 DNA follows: TGCAGTGCTAGCGGGGTCACAGATACGCAGTATTTT.

This chain links TRBV7-9 with TRBJ2-3; TRBD1 matches 9 bases. CDR1 and CDR2 from the germline V gene are SEHNR and FQNEAQ (reference sequence). V shed 2 bases and J 0 bases; nucleotides not matched to a gene: 12. The CDR3 covers 19 residues. CDR3 amino acids: CASSLPFGGQGSSTDTQYF. The CDR3 DNA is TGTGCCAGCAGCTTACCGTTCGGGGGACAGGGAAGCAGCACAGATACGCAGTATTTT.

V usage is TRBV5-1 and J usage is TRBJ1-2; tentative D call: TRBD1 (5 bases). Germline V gene sequence: CDR1 SGHRS, CDR2 YFSETQ. CDR3 length: 14 amino acids. Trimming stripped 3 bases from V and 12 bases from J, with 21 bases between. CDR3 bases: TGCGCCAGCAGCTGGGGCCCATTTGGACGGGGCCACACCTTC. Protein: CASSWGPFGRGHTF.

As concerns this clonotype: Just one base apart from a much larger clone, this may be a read error. The rearrangement joins TRBV9 to TRBJ1-2, with 7 bases fitting TRBD1. The V gene end was trimmed by 4 bases and the J gene end by 4 bases; junction bases not matched to a gene: 7. The CDR3 loop spans 14 amino acids. The germline V gene has CDR1 SGDLS and CDR2 YYNGEE. The CDR3 loop reads CASSPGTVSYGYTF. The CDR3 DNA is TGTGCCAGCAGCCCTGGGACAGTCTCCTATGGCTACACCTTC.

This clonotype has just a few counts. The rearrangement joins TRBV15 to TRBJ2-5; perhaps TRBD2 as D (5 bases). V lost 0 bases and J 2 bases, leaving 10 bases between the germline ends. This CDR3 has 15 amino acids. Germline V gene sequence: CDR1 LNHNV, CDR2 YYDKDF (reference sequence). CDR3 loop: CATSRDPGVQETQYF. In DNA form, the CDR3 reads TGTGCCACCAGCAGAGATCCCGGGGTTCAAGAGACCCAGTACTTC.

J is TRBJ1-1 and V is TRBV5-1; D is unresolved. CDR3 length: 13 residues. V lost 7 bases and J lost 3, with 13 bases in between. Germline-derived CDR1 and CDR2 are SGHRS and YFSETQ. CDR3 nucleotides: TGCGCCAGCTCCCGGAATAGGGACACTGAAGCTTTCTTT. Translating gives CASSRNRDTEAFF.

This sequence joins TRBV20-1 and TRBJ2-7; 14 bases fit TRBD2. There are 14 residues in the CDR3. Losses at the gene ends were 4 bases for V and 7 bases for J; bases not matched to a gene: 6. Germline CDR1 is DFQATT and CDR2 is SNEGSKA (reference sequence). As DNA, the CDR3 is TGCAGTGCTAAGACTAGCGGGGGGGCGGTGGAGCAGTACTTC. Translated, it gives CSAKTSGGAVEQYF.